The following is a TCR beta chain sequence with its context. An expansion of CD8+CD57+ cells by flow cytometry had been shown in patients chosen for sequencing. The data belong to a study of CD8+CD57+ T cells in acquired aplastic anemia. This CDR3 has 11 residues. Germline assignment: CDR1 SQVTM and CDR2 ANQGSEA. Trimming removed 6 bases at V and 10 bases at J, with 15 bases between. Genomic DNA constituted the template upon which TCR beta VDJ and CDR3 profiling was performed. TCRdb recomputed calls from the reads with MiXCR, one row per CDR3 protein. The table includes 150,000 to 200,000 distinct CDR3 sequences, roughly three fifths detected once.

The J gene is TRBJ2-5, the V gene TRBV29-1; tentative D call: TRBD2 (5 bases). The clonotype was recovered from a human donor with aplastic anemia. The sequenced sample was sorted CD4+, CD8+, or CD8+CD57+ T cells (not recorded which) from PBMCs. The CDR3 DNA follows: TGCAGCGTGTCTTTTCTCGGGATCCAGTACTTC. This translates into CSVSFLGIQYF.